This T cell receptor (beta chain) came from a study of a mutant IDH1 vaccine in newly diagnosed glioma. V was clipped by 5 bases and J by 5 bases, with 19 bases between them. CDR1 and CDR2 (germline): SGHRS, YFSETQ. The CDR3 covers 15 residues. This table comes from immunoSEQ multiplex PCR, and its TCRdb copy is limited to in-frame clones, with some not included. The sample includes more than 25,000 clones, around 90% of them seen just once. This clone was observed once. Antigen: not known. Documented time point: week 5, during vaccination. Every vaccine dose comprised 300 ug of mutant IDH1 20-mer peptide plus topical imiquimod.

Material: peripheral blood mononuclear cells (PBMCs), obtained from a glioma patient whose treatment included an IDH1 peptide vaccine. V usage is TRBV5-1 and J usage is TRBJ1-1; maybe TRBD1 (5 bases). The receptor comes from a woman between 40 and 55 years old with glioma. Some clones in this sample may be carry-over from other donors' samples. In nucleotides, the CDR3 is TGCGCCAGCAGAGCTGAGGACACCTTCCGGACTGAAGCTTTCTTT. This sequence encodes CASRAEDTFRTEAFF. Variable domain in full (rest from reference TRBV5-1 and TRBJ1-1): KAGVTQTPRYLIKTRGQQVTLSCSPISGHRSVSWYQQTPGQGLQFLFEYFSETQRNKGNFPGRFSGRQFSNSRSEMNVSTLELGDSALYLCASRAEDTFRTEAFFGQGTRLTVV.